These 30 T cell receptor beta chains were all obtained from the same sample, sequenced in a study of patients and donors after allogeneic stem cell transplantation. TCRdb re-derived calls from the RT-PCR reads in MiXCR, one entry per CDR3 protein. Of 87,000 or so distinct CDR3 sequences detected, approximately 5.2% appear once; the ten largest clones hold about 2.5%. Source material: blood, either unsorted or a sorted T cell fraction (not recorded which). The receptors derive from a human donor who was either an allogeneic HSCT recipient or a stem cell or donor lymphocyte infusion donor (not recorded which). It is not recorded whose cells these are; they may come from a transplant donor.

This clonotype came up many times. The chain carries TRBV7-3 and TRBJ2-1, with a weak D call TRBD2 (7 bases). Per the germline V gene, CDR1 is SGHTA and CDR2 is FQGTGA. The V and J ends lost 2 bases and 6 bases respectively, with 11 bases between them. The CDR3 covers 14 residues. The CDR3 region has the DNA TGTGCCAGCAGCTTATCCGGGGGGCTCAATGAGCAGTTCTTC. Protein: CASSLSGGLNEQFF.

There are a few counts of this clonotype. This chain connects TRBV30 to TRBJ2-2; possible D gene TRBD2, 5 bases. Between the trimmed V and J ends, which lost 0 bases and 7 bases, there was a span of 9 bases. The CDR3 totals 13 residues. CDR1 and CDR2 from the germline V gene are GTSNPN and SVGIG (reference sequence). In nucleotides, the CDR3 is TGTGCCTGGAGTGTGCCCGGGATCGGGGAGCTGTTTTTT. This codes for CAWSVPGIGELFF.

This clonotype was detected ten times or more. In nucleotides, the CDR3 is TGTGCCAGCAAGGGACTAGCGGAATCCCAAGAGACCCAGTACTTC. Its translation is CASKGLAESQETQYF. V is TRBV7-9 and J is TRBJ2-5, with 11 bases that match TRBD2. With V trimmed by 7 bases and J by 1 base, 5 bases remained unmatched. Germline V gene lookup returns CDR1 SEHNR and CDR2 FQNEAQ (reference sequence). The CDR3 covers 15 residues.

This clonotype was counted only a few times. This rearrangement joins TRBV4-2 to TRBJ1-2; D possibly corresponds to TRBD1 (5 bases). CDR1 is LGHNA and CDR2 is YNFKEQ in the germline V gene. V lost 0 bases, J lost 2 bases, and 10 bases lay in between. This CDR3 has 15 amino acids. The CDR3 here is CASSQDGGVNYGYTF. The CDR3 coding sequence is TGTGCCAGCAGCCAAGATGGAGGGGTAAACTATGGCTACACCTTC.

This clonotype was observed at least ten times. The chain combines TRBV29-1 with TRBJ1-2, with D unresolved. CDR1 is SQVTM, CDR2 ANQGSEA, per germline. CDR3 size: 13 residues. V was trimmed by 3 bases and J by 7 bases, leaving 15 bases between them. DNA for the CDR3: TGCAGCGTTGAGGCAAGTGGGATGGCTGGCTACACCTTC. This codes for CSVEASGMAGYTF.

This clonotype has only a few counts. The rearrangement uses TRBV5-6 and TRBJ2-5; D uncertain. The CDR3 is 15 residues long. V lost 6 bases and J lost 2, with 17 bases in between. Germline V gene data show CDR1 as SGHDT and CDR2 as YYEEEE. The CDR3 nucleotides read TGTGCCAGCACCCCGTTAGGTGGGGATCAAGAGACCCAGTACTTC. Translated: CASTPLGGDQETQYF.

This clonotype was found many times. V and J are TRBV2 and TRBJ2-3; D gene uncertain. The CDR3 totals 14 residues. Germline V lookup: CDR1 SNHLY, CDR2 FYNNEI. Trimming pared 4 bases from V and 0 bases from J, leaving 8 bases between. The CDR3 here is CASSATSSTDTQYF. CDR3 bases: TGTGCCAGCAGTGCGACGTCGAGCACAGATACGCAGTATTTT.

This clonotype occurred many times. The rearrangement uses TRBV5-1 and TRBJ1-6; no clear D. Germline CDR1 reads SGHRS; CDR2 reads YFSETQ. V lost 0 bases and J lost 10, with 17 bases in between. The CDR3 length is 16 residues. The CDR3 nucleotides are TGCGCCAGCAGCTTGGAGGGATTTGGGCCGGGGTCACCCCTCCACTTT. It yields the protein CASSLEGFGPGSPLHF.

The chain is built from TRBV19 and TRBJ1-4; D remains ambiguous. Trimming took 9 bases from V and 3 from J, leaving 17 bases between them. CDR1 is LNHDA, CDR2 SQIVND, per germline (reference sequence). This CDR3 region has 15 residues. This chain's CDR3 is CARVGVGRPNEKLFF. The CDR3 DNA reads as TGTGCCAGAGTTGGGGTCGGCAGACCTAATGAAAAACTGTTTTTT.

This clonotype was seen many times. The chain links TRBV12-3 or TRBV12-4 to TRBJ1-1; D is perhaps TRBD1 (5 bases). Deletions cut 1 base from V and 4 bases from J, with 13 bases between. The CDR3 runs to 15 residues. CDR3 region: CASSLGGGRVTEAFF. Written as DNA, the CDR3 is TGTGCCAGCAGTTTAGGGGGGGGGAGGGTCACTGAAGCTTTCTTT.

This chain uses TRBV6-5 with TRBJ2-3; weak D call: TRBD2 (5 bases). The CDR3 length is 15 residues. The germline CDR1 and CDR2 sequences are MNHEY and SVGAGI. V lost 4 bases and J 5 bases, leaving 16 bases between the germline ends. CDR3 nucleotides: TGTGCCAGCAGTTCGACCCCCGGGATCCAAGATACGCAGTATTTT. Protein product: CASSSTPGIQDTQYF.

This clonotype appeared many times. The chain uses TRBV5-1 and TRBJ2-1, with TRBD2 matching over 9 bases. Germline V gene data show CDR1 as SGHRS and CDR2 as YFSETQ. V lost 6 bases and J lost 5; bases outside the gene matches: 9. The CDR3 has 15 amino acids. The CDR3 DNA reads TGCGCCAGCACCTTAAGCGGGACTAGCAACAATGAGCAGTTCTTC. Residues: CASTLSGTSNNEQFF.

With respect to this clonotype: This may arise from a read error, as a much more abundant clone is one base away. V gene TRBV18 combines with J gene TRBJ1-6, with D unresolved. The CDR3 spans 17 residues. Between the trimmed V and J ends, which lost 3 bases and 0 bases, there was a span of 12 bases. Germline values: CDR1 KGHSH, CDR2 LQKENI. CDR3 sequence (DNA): TGTGCCAGCTCACCTGTTGTAGGAGGCTCCTATAATTCACCCCTCCACTTT. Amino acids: CASSPVVGGSYNSPLHF.

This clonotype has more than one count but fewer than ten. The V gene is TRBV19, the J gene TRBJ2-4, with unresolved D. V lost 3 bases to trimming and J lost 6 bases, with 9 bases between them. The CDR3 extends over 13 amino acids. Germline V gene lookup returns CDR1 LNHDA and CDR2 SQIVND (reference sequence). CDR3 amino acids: CASSMTQGNIQYF. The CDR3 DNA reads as TGTGCCAGTAGTATGACACAAGGAAACATTCAGTACTTC.

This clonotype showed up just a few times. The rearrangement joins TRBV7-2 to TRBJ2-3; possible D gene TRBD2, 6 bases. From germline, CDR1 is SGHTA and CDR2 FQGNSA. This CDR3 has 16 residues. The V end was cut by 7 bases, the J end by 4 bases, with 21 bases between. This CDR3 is CASTPSASAFADTQYF. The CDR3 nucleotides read TGTGCCAGCACCCCGTCCGCTAGCGCATTTGCAGATACGCAGTATTTT.

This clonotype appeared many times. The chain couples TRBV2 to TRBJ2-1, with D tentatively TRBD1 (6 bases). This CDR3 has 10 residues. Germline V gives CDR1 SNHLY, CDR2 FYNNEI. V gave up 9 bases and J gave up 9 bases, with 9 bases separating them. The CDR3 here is CASGQFEQFF. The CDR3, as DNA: TGTGCCAGTGGACAGTTTGAGCAGTTCTTC. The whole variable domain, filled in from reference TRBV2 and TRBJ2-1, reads EPEVTQTPSHQVTQMGQEVILRCVPISNHLYFYWYRQILGQKVEFLVSFYNNEISEKSEIFDDQFSVERPDGSNFTLKIRSTKLEDSAMYFCASGQFEQFFGPGTRLTVL.

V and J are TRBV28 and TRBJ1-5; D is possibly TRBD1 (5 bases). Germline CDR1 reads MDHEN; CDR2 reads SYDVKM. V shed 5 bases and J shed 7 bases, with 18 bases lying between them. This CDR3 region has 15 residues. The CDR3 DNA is TGTGCCAGCAGTGGTCTCGTAGGGGCAGGGCAGCCCCAGCATTTT. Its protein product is CASSGLVGAGQPQHF.

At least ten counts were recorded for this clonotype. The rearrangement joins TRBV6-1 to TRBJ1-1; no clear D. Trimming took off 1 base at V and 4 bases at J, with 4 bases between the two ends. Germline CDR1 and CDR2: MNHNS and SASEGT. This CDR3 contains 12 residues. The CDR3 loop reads CASSEEVTEAFF. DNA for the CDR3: TGTGCCAGCAGTGAAGAGGTCACTGAAGCTTTCTTT.

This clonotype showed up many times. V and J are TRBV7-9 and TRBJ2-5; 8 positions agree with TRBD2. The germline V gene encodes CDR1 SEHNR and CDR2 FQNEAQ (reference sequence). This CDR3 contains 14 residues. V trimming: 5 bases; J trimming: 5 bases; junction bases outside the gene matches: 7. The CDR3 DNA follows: TGTGCCAGCAGCCCGGGGACTAGGGGGGAGACCCAGTACTTC. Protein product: CASSPGTRGETQYF.

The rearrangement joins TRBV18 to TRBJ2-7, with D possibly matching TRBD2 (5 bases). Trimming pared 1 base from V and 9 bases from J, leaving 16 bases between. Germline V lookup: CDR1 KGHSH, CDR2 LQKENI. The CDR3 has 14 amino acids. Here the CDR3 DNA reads TGTGCCAGCTCACCACGGGTCGAGGGTAATGGGCAGTACTTC. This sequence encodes CASSPRVEGNGQYF.

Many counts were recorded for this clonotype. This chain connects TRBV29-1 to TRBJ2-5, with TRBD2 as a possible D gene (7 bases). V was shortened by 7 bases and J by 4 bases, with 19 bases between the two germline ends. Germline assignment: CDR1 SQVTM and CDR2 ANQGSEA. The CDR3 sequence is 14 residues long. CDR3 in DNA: TGCAGCGGGGGGGGGCAGGGGAAAGGAGAGACCCAGTACTTC. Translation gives CSGGGQGKGETQYF.

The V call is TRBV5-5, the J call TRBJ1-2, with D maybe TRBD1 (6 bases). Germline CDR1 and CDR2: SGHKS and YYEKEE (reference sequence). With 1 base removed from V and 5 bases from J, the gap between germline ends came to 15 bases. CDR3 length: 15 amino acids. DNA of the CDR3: TGTGCCAGCAGCTTGACACAGGGCCAAGGGTATGGCTACACCTTC. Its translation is CASSLTQGQGYGYTF. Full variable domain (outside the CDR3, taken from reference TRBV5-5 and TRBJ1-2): DAGVTQSPTHLIKTRGQQVTLRCSPISGHKSVSWYQQVLGQGPQFIFQYYEKEERGRGNFPDRFSARQFPNYSSELNVNALLLGDSALYLCASSLTQGQGYGYTFGSGTRLTVV.

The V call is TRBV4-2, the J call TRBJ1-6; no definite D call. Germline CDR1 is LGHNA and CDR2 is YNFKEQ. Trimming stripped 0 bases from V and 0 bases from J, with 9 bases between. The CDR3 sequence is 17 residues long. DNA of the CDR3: TGTGCCAGCAGCCAAGATCCAAGCTACTCCTATAATTCACCCCTCCACTTT. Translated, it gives CASSQDPSYSYNSPLHF.

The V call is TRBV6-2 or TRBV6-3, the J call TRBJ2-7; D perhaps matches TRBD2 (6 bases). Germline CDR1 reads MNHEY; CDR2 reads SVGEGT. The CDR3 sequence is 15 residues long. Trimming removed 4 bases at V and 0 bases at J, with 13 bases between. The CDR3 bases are TGTGCCAGCAGTTCGGGACTTTTATACTCCTACGAGCAGTACTTC. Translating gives CASSSGLLYSYEQYF.

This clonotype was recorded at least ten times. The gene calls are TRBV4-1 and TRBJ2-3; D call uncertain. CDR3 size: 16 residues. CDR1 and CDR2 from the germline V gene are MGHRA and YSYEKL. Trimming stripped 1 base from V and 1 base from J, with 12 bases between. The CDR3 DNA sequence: TGCGCCAGCAGCCAAGGACCGGGTGGACGCACAGATACGCAGTATTTT. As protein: CASSQGPGGRTDTQYF.

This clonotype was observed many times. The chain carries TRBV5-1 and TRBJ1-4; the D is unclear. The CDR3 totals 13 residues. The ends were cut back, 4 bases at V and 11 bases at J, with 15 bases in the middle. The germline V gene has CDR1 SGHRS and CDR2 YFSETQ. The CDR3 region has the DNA TGCGCCAGCAGCCCCAACGACGGTGGGAAACTGTTTTTT. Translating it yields CASSPNDGGKLFF.

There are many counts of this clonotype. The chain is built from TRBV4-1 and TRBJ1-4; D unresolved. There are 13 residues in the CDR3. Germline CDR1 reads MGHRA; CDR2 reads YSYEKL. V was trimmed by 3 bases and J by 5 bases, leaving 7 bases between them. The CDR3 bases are TGCGCCAGCAGCCACCGGATGAATGAAAAACTGTTTTTT. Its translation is CASSHRMNEKLFF.

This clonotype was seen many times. CDR3 in amino acids: CASSGTSSSYNEQFF. As DNA, the CDR3 is TGTGCCAGCAGTGGAACCTCAAGCTCCTACAATGAGCAGTTCTTC. The chain links TRBV6-1 to TRBJ2-1; no reliable D call. The CDR3 covers 15 residues. Trimming stripped 4 bases from V and 0 bases from J, with 10 bases between. Looked up from germline, CDR1 is MNHNS and CDR2 is SASEGT.

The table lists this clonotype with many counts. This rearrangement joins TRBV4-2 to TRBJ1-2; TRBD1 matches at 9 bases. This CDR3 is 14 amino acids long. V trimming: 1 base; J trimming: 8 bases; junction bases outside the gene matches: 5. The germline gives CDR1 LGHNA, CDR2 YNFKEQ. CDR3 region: CASSQVGQGKGYTF. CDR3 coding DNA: TGTGCCAGCAGCCAAGTAGGACAGGGGAAGGGCTACACCTTC.

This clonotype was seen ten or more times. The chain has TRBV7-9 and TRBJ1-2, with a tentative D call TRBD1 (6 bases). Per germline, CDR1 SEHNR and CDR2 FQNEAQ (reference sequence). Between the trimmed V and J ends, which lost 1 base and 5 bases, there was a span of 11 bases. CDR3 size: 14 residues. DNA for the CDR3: TGTGCCAGCAGCTTAGGGGGGCGAACTTATGGCTACACCTTC. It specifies CASSLGGRTYGYTF.